Listed below are T cell receptor beta chains from one sample, sequenced in a study of control samples from healthy donors and cancer patients. Produced via immunoSEQ multiplex PCR; TCRdb's table is partial and in-frame only. The table lists roughly 150,000 clones, roughly 88% of them singletons. Material for sequencing was blood. The origin of the receptors is a man younger than 35 in good health. Each CDR3 is given with its conserved first and last residue. D genes are given only for firm matches. Some rows mark clone size as missing; the rest say once, few, many or name a class of expanded clone.

J gene,clone size,D gene,V gene,CDR3 protein,CDR3 DNA
TRBJ2-1,-,-,TRBV7-9,CASRPDLQAYNEQFF,TGTGCCAGCAGACCCGACCTACAAGCCTACAATGAGCAGTTCTTC
TRBJ2-5,once,-,TRBV7-9,CASSSNLQVSETQYF,TGTGCCAGCAGCTCTAATTTACAGGTCTCAGAGACCCAGTACTTC
TRBJ2-7,once,TRBD2,TRBV28,CASSGPLAAFSYEQYF,TGTGCCAGCAGCGGGCCCCTAGCGGCGTTCTCCTACGAGCAGTACTTC
TRBJ1-4,-,-,TRBV6-6,CASSRLDEKLFF,TGTGCCAGCAGCCGACTTGATGAAAAACTGTTTTTT
TRBJ2-5,-,-,TRBV5-1,CASSLAAAPETQYF,TGCGCCAGCAGCTTGGCGGCAGCACCTGAGACCCAGTACTTC
TRBJ2-7,-,-,TRBV28,CASSLAPQWAYEQYF,TGTGCCAGCAGTTTAGCCCCTCAATGGGCCTACGAGCAGTACTTC
TRBJ1-2,-,-,TRBV15,CATSTESNYGYTF,TGTGCCACCAGCACCGAATCTAACTATGGCTACACCTTC
TRBJ2-2,-,TRBD1,TRBV30,CAWSFTDRGSRTGELFF,TGTGCCTGGAGTTTTACCGACAGGGGAAGTAGGACCGGGGAGCTGTTTTTT
TRBJ2-3,-,-,TRBV7-8,CASSGGGPGTDTQYF,TGTGCCAGCAGCGGAGGGGGTCCGGGGACCGATACGCAGTATTTT
TRBJ2-3,once,TRBD2,TRBV4-3,CASSQMRGGSTDTQYF,TGCGCCAGCAGCCAAATGCGGGGGGGTAGCACAGATACGCAGTATTTT
TRBJ2-2,once,-,TRBV6-5,CASSIRADISGELFF,TGTGCCAGCAGCATCAGAGCCGACATCAGCGGGGAGCTGTTTTTT
TRBJ2-7,once,TRBD2,TRBV6-2/TRBV6-3,CASSDGGYSYEQYF,TGTGCCAGCAGTGACGGGGGGTACTCCTACGAGCAGTACTTC
TRBJ1-2,-,TRBD1,TRBV6-6,CASRETGQGVGYTF,TGTGCCAGCAGGGAAACGGGACAGGGTGTGGGCTACACCTTC
TRBJ1-5,-,TRBD1,TRBV5-5,CASSHDRGLNQPQHF,TGTGCCAGCAGTCATGACAGGGGGCTAAATCAGCCCCAGCATTTT
TRBJ1-1,-,-,TRBV4-3,CASSQSYQGSPEAFF,TGCGCCAGCAGCCAAAGTTACCAGGGATCCCCTGAAGCTTTCTTT
TRBJ2-1,-,-,TRBV19,CASSTSGVLGPIYNEQFF,TGTGCCAGTTCCACGTCAGGGGTACTGGGTCCCATATACAATGAGCAGTTCTTC
TRBJ2-1,-,-,TRBV5-8,CASSLRAAGEQFF,TGTGCCAGCAGCCTACGGGCAGCGGGTGAGCAGTTCTTC
TRBJ2-7,-,-,TRBV11-2,CASSLGGREQYF,TGTGCCAGCAGCTTAGGAGGGCGCGAGCAGTACTTC
TRBJ2-1,-,TRBD2,TRBV4-3,CASSQDGTSGFDNEQFF,TGCGCCAGCAGCCAAGATGGTACTAGCGGGTTCGACAATGAGCAGTTCTTC
TRBJ1-1,-,TRBD1,TRBV6-2/TRBV6-3,CASSTQDRANTEAFF,TGTGCCAGCAGTACCCAGGACAGGGCGAACACTGAAGCTTTCTTT
TRBJ2-5,-,TRBD2,TRBV4-3,CASSQDRSLAGEQETQYF,TGCGCCAGCAGCCAAGATCGGAGCCTAGCGGGGGAACAAGAGACCCAGTACTTC
TRBJ1-1,-,-,TRBV2,CASSDESGRMNTEAFF,TGTGCCAGCAGTGACGAGTCGGGACGGATGAACACTGAAGCTTTCTTT
TRBJ1-6,-,-,TRBV21-1,CASSKVSGGSALPRSYNSPLHF,TGTGCCAGCAGCAAAGTCTCCGGGGGATCGGCTTTACCTCGCTCATATAATTCACCCCTCCACTTT
TRBJ2-5,-,-,TRBV7-6,CASSLEGRGYQETQYF,TGTGCCAGCAGCTTAGAAGGTCGGGGGTACCAAGAGACCCAGTACTTC
TRBJ2-2,-,-,TRBV10-1,CARPPGNVNTGELFF,TGCGCCAGGCCCCCAGGGAATGTAAACACCGGGGAGCTGTTTTTT
TRBJ2-3,-,-,TRBV7-2,CASSLATVVTDTQYF,TGTGCCAGCAGCTTAGCAACCGTAGTCACAGATACGCAGTATTTT
TRBJ1-4,-,TRBD1,TRBV10-1,CASNSIRDRAKNSRF,TGCGCCAGCAATTCCATCCGGGACAGGGCCAAAAATTCTCGTTTT
TRBJ1-5,-,-,TRBV6-1,CASSHVSGQPQHF,TGTGCCAGCAGTCATGTCTCGGGGCAGCCCCAGCATTTT
TRBJ2-7,-,-,TRBV6-5,CASSYSTARSSYEQYF,TGTGCCAGCAGTTACTCGACGGCAAGGAGCTCCTACGAGCAGTACTTC
TRBJ1-3,-,-,TRBV5-3,CARSLADPGNTIYF,TGTGCCAGAAGCTTGGCCGACCCTGGAAACACCATATATTTT
TRBJ1-2,-,-,TRBV28,CATTAYPGGNYGYTF,TGTGCCACCACAGCTTACCCCGGAGGGAACTATGGCTACACCTTC
TRBJ2-7,-,TRBD1,TRBV4-3,CASSQDRTGLYEQYF,TGCGCCAGCAGCCAAGATAGGACAGGTTTATACGAGCAGTACTTC
TRBJ1-3,-,-,TRBV9,CASRAGNSGNTIYF,TGTGCCAGCCGAGCGGGCAACTCTGGAAACACCATATATTTT
TRBJ1-6,-,-,TRBV5-6,CASSLKSRQLYNSPLHF,TGTGCCAGCAGCTTAAAGAGCAGGCAGCTTTATAATTCACCCCTCCACTTT
TRBJ2-7,-,-,TRBV19,CASSPGTAFYEQYF,TGTGCCAGTAGTCCCGGGACGGCCTTCTACGAGCAGTACTTC
TRBJ2-3,-,-,TRBV5-4,CASSRRGPSTDTQYF,TGTGCCAGCAGCCGGCGGGGGCCGAGCACAGATACGCAGTATTTT
TRBJ1-2,-,-,TRBV6-5,CASSYEITYGYTF,TGTGCCAGCAGTTACGAGATCACCTATGGCTACACCTTC
TRBJ1-2,-,-,TRBV28,CASRSGGYGYTF,TGTGCCAGCCGTTCCGGGGGCTATGGCTACACCTTC
TRBJ1-1,-,-,TRBV7-2,CASSLAGNTEAFF,TGTGCCAGCAGCTTAGCCGGGAACACTGAAGCTTTCTTT
TRBJ2-5,once,TRBD2,TRBV30,CAWSVRAGPYQETQYF,TGTGCCTGGAGTGTAAGAGCGGGGCCGTACCAAGAGACCCAGTACTTC
TRBJ1-6,-,-,TRBV5-5,CASSLSPTLHSPLHF,TGTGCCAGCAGCTTGTCCCCGACCCTACATTCACCCCTCCACTTT
TRBJ2-1,-,TRBD2,TRBV6-5,CASSRGGTYNEQFF,TGTGCCAGCAGTCGCGGGGGGACGTACAATGAGCAGTTCTTC
TRBJ1-5,-,TRBD1,TRBV28,CASSRRRDSPSNQPQHF,TGTGCCAGCAGCCGTAGGAGGGACAGCCCTTCAAATCAGCCCCAGCATTTT
TRBJ1-3,-,-,TRBV7-2,CASSFGGGNTIYF,TGTGCCAGCAGCTTTGGGGGGGGAAACACCATATATTTT
TRBJ1-6,-,-,TRBV5-4,CASRTGSGSPLHF,TGTGCCAGCAGAACAGGTTCTGGTTCACCCCTCCACTTT
TRBJ1-6,-,-,TRBV7-8,CASSLSAGGQASPLHF,TGTGCCAGCAGCTTATCGGCCGGGGGGCAGGCTTCACCCCTCCACTTT
TRBJ2-2,-,TRBD1,TRBV9,CASSWGQLTGELFF,TGTGCCAGCAGCTGGGGACAGCTCACCGGGGAGCTGTTTTTT